The clone carrying this T cell receptor (beta chain) was seen many times. Its antigen is not known. These data belong to a study of CD8+CD57+ T cells in acquired aplastic anemia. Study overall: DNA recovered from sorted CD4+ and CD8+ cells had a mean of about 3.5 ug.

Trimming removed 2 bases from V and 7 bases from J, with 9 bases in between. Germline-derived CDR1 and CDR2 are SGHTA and FQGNSA. The CDR3 runs 13 residues. Genomic DNA constituted the template upon which TCR beta VDJ and CDR3 profiling was performed. TCRdb independently ran MiXCR on the reads; one entry per CDR3 protein. The sample yields more than 150,000 distinct CDR3 sequences, approximately 52% seen once. Patients chosen for sequencing had shown CD8+CD57+ cell expansion by flow cytometry. Every patient was diagnosed with severe acquired aplastic anemia. The study, taken as a whole, reports: The CD8+ Simpson's diversity of patients and controls was not significantly different.

The source of this sequence is a human donor with aplastic anemia. Sequencing input: sorted CD4+, CD8+, or CD8+CD57+ T cells (not recorded which) from PBMCs. This chain links TRBV7-2 with TRBJ2-1; D not certain. The CDR3 region is CASSLRSENEQFF. The CDR3, as DNA: TGTGCCAGCAGCTTAAGGTCTGAGAATGAGCAGTTCTTC.